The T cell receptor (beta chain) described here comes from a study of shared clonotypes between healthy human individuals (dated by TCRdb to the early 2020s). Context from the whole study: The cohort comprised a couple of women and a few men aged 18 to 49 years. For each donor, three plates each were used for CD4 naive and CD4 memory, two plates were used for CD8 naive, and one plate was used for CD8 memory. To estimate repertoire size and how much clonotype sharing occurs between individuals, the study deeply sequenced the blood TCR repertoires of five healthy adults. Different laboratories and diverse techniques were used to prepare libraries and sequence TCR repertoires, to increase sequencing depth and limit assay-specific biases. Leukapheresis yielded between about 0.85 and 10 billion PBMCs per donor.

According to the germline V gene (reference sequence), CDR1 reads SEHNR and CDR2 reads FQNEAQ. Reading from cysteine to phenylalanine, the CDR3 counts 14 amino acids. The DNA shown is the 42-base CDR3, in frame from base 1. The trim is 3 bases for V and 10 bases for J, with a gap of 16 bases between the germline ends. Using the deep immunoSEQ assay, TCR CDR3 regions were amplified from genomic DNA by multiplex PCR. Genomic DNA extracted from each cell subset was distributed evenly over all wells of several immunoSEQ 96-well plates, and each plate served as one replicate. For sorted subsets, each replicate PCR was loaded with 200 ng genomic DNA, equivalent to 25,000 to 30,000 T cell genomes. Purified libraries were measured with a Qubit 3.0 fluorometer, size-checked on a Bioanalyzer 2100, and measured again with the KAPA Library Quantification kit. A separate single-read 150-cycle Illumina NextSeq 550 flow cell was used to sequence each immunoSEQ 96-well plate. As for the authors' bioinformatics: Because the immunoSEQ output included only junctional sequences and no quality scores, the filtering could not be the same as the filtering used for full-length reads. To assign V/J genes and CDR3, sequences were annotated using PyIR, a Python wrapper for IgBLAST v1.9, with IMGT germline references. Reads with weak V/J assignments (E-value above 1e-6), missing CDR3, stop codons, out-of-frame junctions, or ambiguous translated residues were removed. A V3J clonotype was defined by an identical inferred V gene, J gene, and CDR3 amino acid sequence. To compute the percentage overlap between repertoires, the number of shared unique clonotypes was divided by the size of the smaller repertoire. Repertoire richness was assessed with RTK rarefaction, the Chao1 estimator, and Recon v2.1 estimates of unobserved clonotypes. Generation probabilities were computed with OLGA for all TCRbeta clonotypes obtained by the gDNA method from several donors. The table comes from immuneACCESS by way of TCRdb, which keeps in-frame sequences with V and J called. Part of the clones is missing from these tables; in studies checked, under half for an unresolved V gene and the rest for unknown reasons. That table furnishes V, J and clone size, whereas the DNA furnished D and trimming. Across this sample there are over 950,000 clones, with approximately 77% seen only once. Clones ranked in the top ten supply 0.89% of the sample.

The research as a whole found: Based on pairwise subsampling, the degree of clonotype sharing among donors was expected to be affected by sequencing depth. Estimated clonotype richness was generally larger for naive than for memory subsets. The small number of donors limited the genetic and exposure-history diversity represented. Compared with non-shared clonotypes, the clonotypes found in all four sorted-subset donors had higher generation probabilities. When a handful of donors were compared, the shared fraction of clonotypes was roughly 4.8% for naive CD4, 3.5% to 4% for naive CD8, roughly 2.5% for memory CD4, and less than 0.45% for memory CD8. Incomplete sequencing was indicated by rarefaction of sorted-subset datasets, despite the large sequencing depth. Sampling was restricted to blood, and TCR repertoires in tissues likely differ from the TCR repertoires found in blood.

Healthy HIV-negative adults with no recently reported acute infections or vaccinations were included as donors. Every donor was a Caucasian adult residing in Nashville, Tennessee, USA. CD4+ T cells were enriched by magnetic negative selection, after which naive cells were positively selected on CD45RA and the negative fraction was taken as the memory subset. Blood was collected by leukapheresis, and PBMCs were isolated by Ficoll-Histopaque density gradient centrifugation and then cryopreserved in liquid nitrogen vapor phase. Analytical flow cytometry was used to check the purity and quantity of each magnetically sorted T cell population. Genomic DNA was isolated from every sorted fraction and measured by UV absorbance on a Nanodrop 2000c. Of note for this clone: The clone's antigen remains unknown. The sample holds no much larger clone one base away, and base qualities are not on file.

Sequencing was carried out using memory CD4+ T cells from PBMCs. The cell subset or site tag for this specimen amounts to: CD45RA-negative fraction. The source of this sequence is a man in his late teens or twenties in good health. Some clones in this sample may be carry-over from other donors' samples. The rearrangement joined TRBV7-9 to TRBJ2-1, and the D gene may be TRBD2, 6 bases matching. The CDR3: CASSLGSGPEEQFF. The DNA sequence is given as TGTGCCAGCAGCTTGGGTAGCGGTCCTGAAGAGCAGTTCTTC.